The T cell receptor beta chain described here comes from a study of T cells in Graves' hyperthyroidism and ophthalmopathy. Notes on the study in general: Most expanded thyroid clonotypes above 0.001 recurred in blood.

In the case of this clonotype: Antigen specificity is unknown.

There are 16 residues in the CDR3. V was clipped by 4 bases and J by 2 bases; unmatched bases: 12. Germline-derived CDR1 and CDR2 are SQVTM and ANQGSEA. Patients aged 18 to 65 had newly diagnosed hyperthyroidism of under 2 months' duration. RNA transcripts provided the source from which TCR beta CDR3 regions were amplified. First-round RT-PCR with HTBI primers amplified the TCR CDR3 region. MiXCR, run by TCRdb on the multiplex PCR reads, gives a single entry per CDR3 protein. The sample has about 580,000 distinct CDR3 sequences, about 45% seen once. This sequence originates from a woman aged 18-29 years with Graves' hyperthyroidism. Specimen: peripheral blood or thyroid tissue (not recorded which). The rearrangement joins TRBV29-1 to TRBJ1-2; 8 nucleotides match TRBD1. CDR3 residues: CSVGPGQVSLNYGYTF. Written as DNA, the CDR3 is TGCAGCGTTGGACCGGGACAGGTATCCCTGAACTATGGCTACACCTTC.